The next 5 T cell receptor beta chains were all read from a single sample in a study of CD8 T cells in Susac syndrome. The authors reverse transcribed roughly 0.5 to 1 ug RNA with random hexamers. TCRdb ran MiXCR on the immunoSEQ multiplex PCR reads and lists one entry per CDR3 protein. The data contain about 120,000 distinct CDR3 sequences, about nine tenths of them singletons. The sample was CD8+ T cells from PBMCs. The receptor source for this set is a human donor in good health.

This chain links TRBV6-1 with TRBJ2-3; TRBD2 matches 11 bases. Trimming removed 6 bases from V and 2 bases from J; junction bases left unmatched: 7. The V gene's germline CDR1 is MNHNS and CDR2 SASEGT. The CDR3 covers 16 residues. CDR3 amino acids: CASSQGTSGITDTQYF. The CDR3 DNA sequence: TGTGCCAGCAGCCAAGGGACTAGCGGAATCACAGATACGCAGTATTTT.

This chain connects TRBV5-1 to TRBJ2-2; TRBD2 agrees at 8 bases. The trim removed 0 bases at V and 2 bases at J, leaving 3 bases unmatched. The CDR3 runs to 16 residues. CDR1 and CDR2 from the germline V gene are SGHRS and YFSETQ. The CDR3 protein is CASSLVTSGNTGELFF. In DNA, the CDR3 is TGCGCCAGCAGCTTGGTCACTAGCGGTAACACCGGGGAGCTGTTTTTT.

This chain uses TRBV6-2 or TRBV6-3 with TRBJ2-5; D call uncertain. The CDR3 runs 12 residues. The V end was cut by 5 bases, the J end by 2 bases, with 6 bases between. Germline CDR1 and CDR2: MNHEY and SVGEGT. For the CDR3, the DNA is TGTGCCAGCAGTACAGATCAAGAGACCCAGTACTTC. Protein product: CASSTDQETQYF.

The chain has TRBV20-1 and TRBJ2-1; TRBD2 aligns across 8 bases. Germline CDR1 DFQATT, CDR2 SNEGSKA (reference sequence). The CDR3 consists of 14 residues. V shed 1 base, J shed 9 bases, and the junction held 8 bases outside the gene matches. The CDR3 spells CSARGSGGPGEQFF. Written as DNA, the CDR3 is TGCAGTGCTAGAGGGTCGGGAGGGCCGGGTGAGCAGTTCTTC.

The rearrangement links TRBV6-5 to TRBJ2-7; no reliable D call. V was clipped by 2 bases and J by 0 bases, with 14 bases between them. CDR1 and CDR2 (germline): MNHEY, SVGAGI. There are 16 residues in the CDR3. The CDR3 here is CASSYVRSLVSYEQYF. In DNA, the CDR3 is TGTGCCAGCAGTTACGTCAGGTCCCTTGTCTCCTACGAGCAGTACTTC.